The next 28 T cell receptor beta chains were all read from a single sample in a study of PD-1 blockade in classical Hodgkin lymphoma. Only in-frame clones appear in the TCRdb table, and some are missing; sequencing was by immunoSEQ multiplex PCR. Here the sample spans some 64,000 clones, approximately 90% being singletons. No patient escaped relapse after autologous stem cell transplantation, and brentuximab vedotin exposure varied. The sample in question was peripheral blood mononuclear cells (PBMCs), obtained at baseline. These receptor sequences come from a human donor with classical Hodgkin lymphoma.

The chain links TRBV11-2 to TRBJ1-1; D is uncertain. This CDR3 has 17 residues. Germline V gene sequence: CDR1 SGHAT, CDR2 FQNNGV. V was trimmed by 0 bases and J by 0 bases, leaving 14 bases between them. The CDR3 DNA reads TGTGCCAGCAGCTTAGATTTGAGCGGCAGAATGAACACTGAAGCTTTCTTT. The encoded protein is CASSLDLSGRMNTEAFF.

This clone appeared once. The chain recombines TRBV5-1 with TRBJ2-5; D is perhaps TRBD1 or TRBD2 (5 bases each). CDR1 and CDR2 (germline): SGHRS, YFSETQ. There are 13 residues in the CDR3. Trimming stripped 5 bases from V and 1 base from J, with 9 bases between. The CDR3 sequence: CASRGDGQETQYF. CDR3 DNA: TGCGCCAGCAGAGGGGACGGCCAAGAGACCCAGTACTTC.

The chain employs TRBV9 and TRBJ2-3; 8 bases agree with TRBD2. The CDR3 is made up of 14 amino acids. Germline CDR1 and CDR2: SGDLS and YYNGEE. V gave up 3 bases and J gave up 3 bases; unmatched junction bases: 3. CDR3 amino acids: CASSDGGATDTQYF. The CDR3 DNA follows: TGTGCCAGCAGCGACGGGGGGGCGACAGATACGCAGTATTTT.

This sequence joins TRBV4-3 and TRBJ2-2, with 10 bases that match TRBD1. The V segment lost 9 bases and the J segment 6 bases; nucleotides outside the gene matches: 7. Germline V lookup: CDR1 LGHNA, CDR2 YSLEER. CDR3 length: 14 amino acids. The DNA for the CDR3 is TGCGCCAGTAGGGACAGGGGAAGCGCCGGGGAGCTGTTTTTT. Its protein product is CASRDRGSAGELFF.

This clone was counted only a few times. One end of the junction does not line up with germline, which may come from a read error. V usage is TRBV6-6 and J usage is TRBJ1-1; TRBD1 matches at 9 bases. The CDR3 is 12 residues long. CDR1 is MNHNY and CDR2 is SVGAGI in the germline V gene (reference sequence). This CDR3 is CASSPGTGTWLF. The CDR3 coding sequence is TGTGCCAGCAGTCCCGGGACAGGGACATGGCTCTTT.

The gene calls are TRBV5-1 and TRBJ2-5; 9 nucleotides align to TRBD2. With 0 bases clipped from V and 7 bases from J, the junction kept 4 bases outside the gene matches. The CDR3 has 14 residues. CDR1 and CDR2 from the germline V gene are SGHRS and YFSETQ. The CDR3 coding sequence is TGCGCCAGCAGCTTGGGCGGGGGGGCCGCGACCCAGTACTTC. It translates to CASSLGGGAATQYF.

The gene calls are TRBV7-7 and TRBJ2-1; TRBD1 aligns across 8 bases. With 3 bases clipped from V and 4 bases from J, the junction kept 5 bases outside the gene matches. Germline CDR1 is SSHAT and CDR2 is FNYEAQ (reference sequence). The CDR3 extends over 15 amino acids. The CDR3, as DNA: TGTGCCAGCAGCTTGTCGACAGGGGCGTACAATGAGCAGTTCTTC. Residues: CASSLSTGAYNEQFF.

CDR3 amino acids: CASSPGRDYNEQFF. The CDR3 DNA reads as TGTGCCAGCAGTCCCGGTCGGGACTACAATGAGCAGTTCTTC. V is TRBV28 and J is TRBJ2-1; D perhaps matches TRBD2 (5 bases). The CDR3 covers 14 residues. Germline V gene data show CDR1 as MDHEN and CDR2 as SYDVKM. V lost 5 bases to trimming and J lost 3 bases, with 11 bases between them.

The V gene is TRBV10-3, the J gene TRBJ2-3, with TRBD2 matching 8 bases. J was trimmed by 2 bases and V by 3 bases; bases with no gene match: 7. CDR1 ENHRY and CDR2 SYGVKD come from the germline V gene. The CDR3 is made up of 16 amino acids. The CDR3, as DNA: TGTGCCATCAGTGACCGAGCGGGGGCCCCCACAGATACGCAGTATTTT. Translation: CAISDRAGAPTDTQYF.

The chain uses TRBV7-8 and TRBJ2-3; D uncertain. The length of the CDR3 is 15 residues. Germline CDR1 and CDR2: SGHVS and FQNEAQ. Trimming pared 2 bases from V and 2 bases from J, leaving 11 bases between. The CDR3 DNA sequence: TGTGCCAGCAGCTTAATGTCCCTCGACACAGATACGCAGTATTTT. Amino acids: CASSLMSLDTDTQYF.

The genes are TRBV5-1 and TRBJ1-5; 7 positions agree with TRBD1. V lost 0 bases and J lost 3; bases outside the gene matches: 6. Germline CDR1 and CDR2: SGHRS and YFSETQ. The CDR3 is 16 amino acids. The DNA of the CDR3 is TGCGCCAGCAGCTTGGGGGGACAGTCCTTCAATCAGCCCCAGCATTTT. Its protein is CASSLGGQSFNQPQHF.

V and J are TRBV6-5 and TRBJ2-7; D might be TRBD2 (5 bases). The CDR3 is 15 residues long. The germline V and J ends were trimmed by 6 bases and 2 bases, with 17 bases remaining between them. CDR1 MNHEY and CDR2 SVGAGI come from the germline V gene. The CDR3 nucleotides are TGTGCCAGCAGCCCCGCGGGCCCAGAACCCTACGAGCAGTACTTC. It codes for CASSPAGPEPYEQYF.

The V gene is TRBV7-9, the J gene TRBJ1-4, with 7 bases matching TRBD1. The J segment lost 8 bases and the V segment lost 4 bases, leaving 7 bases of the junction unmatched. This CDR3 contains 14 residues. Germline CDR1 SEHNR, CDR2 FQNEAQ (reference sequence). CDR3 nucleotides: TGTGCCAGCAGCTCCGACAGGGCAGACGAAAAACTGTTTTTT. This encodes CASSSDRADEKLFF.

V usage is TRBV7-9 and J usage is TRBJ2-7; 10 bases map to TRBD2. CDR3 length: 16 residues. CDR1 is SEHNR, CDR2 FQNEAQ, per germline (reference sequence). J lost 1 base, V lost 0 bases, and 3 bases had no gene match. The CDR3 bases are TGTGCCAGCAGCTTAGCCCCTAGCGGGGGATCCTACGAGCAGTACTTC. Residues: CASSLAPSGGSYEQYF.

The chain recombines TRBV30 with TRBJ1-4; possibly TRBD1 for D (6 bases). Germline values: CDR1 GTSNPN, CDR2 SVGIG (reference sequence). V shed 2 bases and J shed 3 bases, with 16 bases lying between them. This CDR3 is built from 16 residues. For the CDR3, the DNA is TGTGCCTGGAGTCTCTTCGCGGGGGCGGCTAATGAAAAACTGTTTTTT. Its protein is CAWSLFAGAANEKLFF.

The chain employs TRBV4-2 and TRBJ1-4; D might be TRBD1 (5 bases). The CDR3 runs 15 residues. The V and J ends lost 4 bases and 7 bases respectively, with 16 bases between them. CDR1 LGHNA and CDR2 YNFKEQ come from the germline V gene. This CDR3 reads CASSPLSQGSEKLFF. CDR3 sequence (DNA): TGTGCCAGCAGCCCCCTGTCCCAGGGTAGTGAAAAACTGTTTTTT.

The chain uses TRBV6-6 and TRBJ2-7; possibly TRBD1 for D (6 bases). The CDR3 spans 14 residues. V was cut by 6 bases and J by 6 bases, with 18 bases left in between. Germline V gene sequence: CDR1 MNHNY, CDR2 SVGAGI (reference sequence). The CDR3 nucleotides are TGTGCCAGCAGGGATGGACAGCCTATCGGCGAGCAGTACTTC. Its protein product is CASRDGQPIGEQYF.

This sequence joins TRBV19 and TRBJ2-3; unclear D gene. The CDR3 has 11 residues. Germline V CDR1 and CDR2: LNHDA, SQIVND (reference sequence). Trimming cost V 7 bases and J 5 bases, with 7 bases left between them. For the CDR3, the DNA is TGTGCCAGTACTTTCAGAGATACGCAGTATTTT. This codes for CASTFRDTQYF.

The chain links TRBV7-2 to TRBJ1-6; D is uncertain. Germline values: CDR1 SGHTA, CDR2 FQGNSA. The CDR3 is 14 amino acids. Trimming pared 3 bases from V and 3 bases from J, leaving 6 bases between. The CDR3: CASSLDGYNSPLHF. CDR3 DNA sequence: TGTGCCAGCAGCTTGGACGGCTATAATTCACCCCTCCACTTT. The full variable domain, in which reference TRBV7-2 and TRBJ1-6 provide the parts outside the CDR3, is GAGVSQSPSNKVTEKGKDVELRCDPISGHTALYWYRQSLGQGLEFLIYFQGNSAPDKSGLPSDRFSAERTGGSVSTLTIQRTQQEDSAVYLCASSLDGYNSPLHFGNGTRLTVT.

The CDR3 loop reads CASSLGDSTNIQYF. DNA for the CDR3: TGTGCCAGCAGCTTGGGGGACAGCACAAACATTCAGTACTTC. V and J are TRBV5-4 and TRBJ2-4; 7 bases agree with TRBD1. Trimming cost V 0 bases and J 6 bases; bases outside gene matches: 3. Per germline, CDR1 SGHNT and CDR2 YYREEE (reference sequence). The CDR3 is 14 amino acids.

V gene TRBV28 combines with J gene TRBJ2-1; the match to TRBD1 covers 7 bases. Germline values: CDR1 MDHEN, CDR2 SYDVKM. With V trimmed by 5 bases and J by 2 bases, 9 bases remained unmatched. CDR3 length: 16 residues. CDR3 DNA sequence: TGTGCCAGCAGTAGGCCGAGACAGGGACCCTACAATGAGCAGTTCTTC. Amino acid sequence: CASSRPRQGPYNEQFF.

The chain uses TRBV7-2 and TRBJ1-2, with TRBD1 matching 7 bases. Germline CDR1 is SGHTA and CDR2 is FQGNSA. Germline trimming cut 5 bases from V and 7 bases from J; bases unmatched to any gene: 13. The CDR3 runs 15 residues. In nucleotides, the CDR3 is TGTGCCAGCAGCCCCCAGAAGGGGGCTGTCAGTGGCTACACCTTC. Its protein is CASSPQKGAVSGYTF.

CDR3 in amino acids: CASSDGQLYSSYNEQFF. The DNA of the CDR3 is TGTGCCAGCAGCGATGGACAGCTGTATAGCTCCTACAATGAGCAGTTCTTC. This sequence joins TRBV9 and TRBJ2-1, with D possibly matching TRBD1 (6 bases). Germline lookup yields CDR1 SGDLS and CDR2 YYNGEE. The CDR3 runs 17 residues. Between the trimmed V and J ends, which lost 3 bases and 0 bases, there was a span of 16 bases. Variable domain in full (rest from reference TRBV9 and TRBJ2-1): DSGVTQTPKHLITATGQRVTLRCSPRSGDLSVYWYQQSLDQGLQFLIQYYNGEERAKGNILERFSAQQFPDLHSELNLSSLELGDSALYFCASSDGQLYSSYNEQFFGPGTRLTVL.

The chain combines TRBV2 with TRBJ1-2; 7 nucleotides line up with TRBD1. The V gene end was trimmed by 11 bases and the J gene end by 7 bases; junction bases not matched to a gene: 13. CDR1 is SNHLY, CDR2 FYNNEI, per germline. CDR3 length equals 13 residues. In nucleotides, the CDR3 is TGTGCCCAGGGGGGCCAGCCTCGGACTGGCTACACCTTC. This translates into CAQGGQPRTGYTF.

The rearrangement joins TRBV28 to TRBJ2-7; 9 positions agree with TRBD1. The CDR3 loop spans 13 amino acids. With V trimmed by 6 bases and J by 4 bases, 4 bases remained unmatched. CDR1 MDHEN and CDR2 SYDVKM come from the germline V gene. In nucleotides, the CDR3 is TGTGCCAGCAGCAGGGACAGGGAATACGAGCAGTACTTC. This translates into CASSRDREYEQYF.

The genes are TRBV9 and TRBJ1-1; 8 bases align to TRBD1. CDR1 and CDR2 (germline): SGDLS, YYNGEE. The J segment lost 4 bases and the V segment lost 3 bases, leaving 5 bases of the junction unmatched. The length of the CDR3 is 14 residues. The CDR3 nucleotides read TGTGCCAGCAGCGCGGACAGGGCTATCACTGAAGCTTTCTTT. Residues: CASSADRAITEAFF.

The rearrangement joins TRBV28 to TRBJ1-5; D perhaps matches TRBD1 (5 bases). V was cut by 6 bases and J by 6 bases, with 18 bases left in between. CDR1 MDHEN and CDR2 SYDVKM come from the germline V gene. This CDR3 is built from 15 residues. DNA of the CDR3: TGTGCCAGCAGAACCGGGACCTTTGAAGGTCAGCCCCAGCATTTT. It encodes CASRTGTFEGQPQHF.

The rearrangement joins TRBV6-5 to TRBJ1-2; possible D gene TRBD1, 5 bases. With 4 bases removed from V and 4 bases from J, the gap between germline ends came to 13 bases. The CDR3 has 14 amino acids. Per germline, CDR1 MNHEY and CDR2 SVGAGI. CDR3 sequence reads: CASSSPRQSYGYTF. The CDR3 nucleotides are TGTGCCAGCAGTTCACCTCGACAGTCCTATGGCTACACCTTC.